The 25 T cell receptor beta chains listed next were all sequenced from one sample in a study of CD8 T cells in ankylosing spondylitis. TCRdb reprocessed the 5' RACE reads via MiXCR and lists one record per CDR3 protein. The sample has 230,000 or so distinct CDR3 sequences, roughly 25% seen once. The source material was blood, either unsorted or a sorted T cell fraction (not recorded which). The receptor source for this set is a male donor with ankylosing spondylitis or in good health (not recorded which).

In its sample, this clonotype was seen many times. This chain uses TRBV2 with TRBJ1-6, with D perhaps matching TRBD1 (5 bases). Trimming stripped 5 bases from V and 6 bases from J, with 11 bases between. CDR3 length equals 14 residues. Germline assignment: CDR1 SNHLY and CDR2 FYNNEI. The chain's CDR3 is CASSKGLLNSPLHF. DNA of the CDR3: TGTGCCAGCAGTAAGGGACTTCTTAATTCACCCCTCCACTTT.

The chain joins TRBV10-3 to TRBJ2-7, with D hard to call. The V gene's germline CDR1 is ENHRY and CDR2 SYGVKD. V lost 8 bases to trimming and J lost 4 bases, with 18 bases between them. This CDR3 comprises 14 residues. The CDR3 nucleotides are TGTGCCATCGCAGACCCCCTTCTGAATTACGAGCAGTACTTC. Protein product: CAIADPLLNYEQYF.

This clonotype was found a few times. This sequence joins TRBV12-3 or TRBV12-4 and TRBJ2-3, with 8 bases aligning to TRBD2. Trimming cost V 5 bases and J 6 bases; bases outside gene matches: 10. This CDR3 spans 15 amino acids. The CDR3 region has the DNA TGTGCCAGCAGTCCTCCGGGACTAGGCCCGGATACGCAGTATTTT. Translated: CASSPPGLGPDTQYF.

The chain carries TRBV6-5 and TRBJ2-5; D remains unclear. This CDR3 is built from 12 residues. The V gene lost 2 bases and the J gene lost 7 bases, with 8 bases spanning the gap. Germline V gene data show CDR1 as MNHEY and CDR2 as SVGAGI. CDR3 coding DNA: TGTGCCAGCAGTTACCGTCTAGGGACCCAGTACTTC. This sequence encodes CASSYRLGTQYF.

The chain combines TRBV10-3 with TRBJ1-2; D is ambiguous. Trimming pared 5 bases from V and 5 bases from J, leaving 6 bases between. This CDR3 spans 11 amino acids. Germline V gene lookup returns CDR1 ENHRY and CDR2 SYGVKD. The CDR3: CAISREYGYTF. Written as DNA, the CDR3 is TGTGCCATCAGTAGGGAATATGGCTACACCTTC.

The chain joins TRBV7-9 to TRBJ2-6; D not resolved. The V gene's germline CDR1 is SEHNR and CDR2 FQNEAQ (reference sequence). This CDR3 has 14 amino acids. Trimming took off 1 base at V and 3 bases at J, with 4 bases between the two ends. The DNA for the CDR3 is TGTGCCAGCAGCTTAGTAGGTGGGGCCAACGTCCTGACTTTC. Its translation: CASSLVGGANVLTF.

This clonotype appeared many times. The rearrangement uses TRBV6-6 and TRBJ2-7; 9 bases align to TRBD1. With 5 bases clipped from V and 4 bases from J, the junction kept 3 bases outside the gene matches. CDR1 is MNHNY and CDR2 is SVGAGI in the germline V gene (reference sequence). This CDR3 has 13 residues. The CDR3 spells CASSGTGKYEQYF. The CDR3 DNA is TGTGCCAGCAGTGGGACAGGGAAATACGAGCAGTACTTC.

This clonotype appeared a few times. The chain carries TRBV12-3 or TRBV12-4 and TRBJ2-3; D might be TRBD1 (6 bases). This CDR3 has 16 amino acids. Trimming removed 3 bases at V and 2 bases at J, with 15 bases between. The CDR3 nucleotides are TGTGCCAGCAGTTTGGCAGGGGCCACCCTCACAGATACGCAGTATTTT. It translates to CASSLAGATLTDTQYF.

In its sample, this clonotype was seen many times. The V call is TRBV20-1, the J call TRBJ2-7; perhaps D is TRBD1 or TRBD2 (6 bases each). Trimming left V 7 bases short and J 6 bases short, with 19 bases between. This CDR3 region has 13 residues. Germline CDR1 is DFQATT and CDR2 is SNEGSKA (reference sequence). As DNA, the CDR3 is TGCAGTGTTGCGAGGGGGTCCGGGGGCGAGCAGTACTTC. It is translated as CSVARGSGGEQYF.

This clonotype was counted many times. The chain links TRBV12-3 or TRBV12-4 to TRBJ1-1; D is possibly TRBD1 (5 bases). Trimming cost V 5 bases and J 1 base, with 11 bases left between them. The CDR3 is 14 amino acids. The CDR3 protein is CASSRGGGNTEAFF. The CDR3 region has the DNA TGTGCCAGCAGTCGGGGTGGGGGGAACACTGAAGCTTTCTTT.

CDR3 sequence: CSASGGGPYNEQFF. CDR3 coding DNA: TGCAGTGCTTCAGGCGGGGGGCCTTACAATGAGCAGTTCTTC. The chain joins TRBV20-1 to TRBJ2-1; 8 bases line up with TRBD2. The germline gives CDR1 DFQATT, CDR2 SNEGSKA (reference sequence). The CDR3 has 14 residues. The ends lost 5 bases at V and 4 bases at J; junction bases unmatched: 7.

This clonotype was recorded at least ten times. The chain recombines TRBV7-2 with TRBJ1-5; 11 bases match TRBD1. V lost 0 bases and J lost 3; bases outside the gene matches: 4. Looked up from germline, CDR1 is SGHTA and CDR2 is FQGNSA. The CDR3 spans 17 residues. CDR3 nucleotides: TGTGCCAGCAGCTTAGCGTTGGGACAGGGGGTCAATCAGCCCCAGCATTTT. The encoded protein is CASSLALGQGVNQPQHF.

This clonotype has just a few counts. The rearrangement joins TRBV6-4 to TRBJ2-3, with D possibly matching TRBD1 (5 bases). V was shortened by 7 bases and J by 13 bases, with 15 bases between the two germline ends. The CDR3 is 11 residues long. Germline values: CDR1 MRHNA, CDR2 SNTAGT. The CDR3 nucleotides are TGTGCCAGCACCCGGTGGCAGGGAAAGTATTTT. Translation gives CASTRWQGKYF.

V gene TRBV12-3 or TRBV12-4 combines with J gene TRBJ2-7; tentative D call: TRBD1 (6 bases). The length of the CDR3 is 13 residues. The V gene lost 8 bases and the J gene lost 3 bases, with 14 bases spanning the gap. CDR3 in amino acids: CASRKIGGYEQYF. The CDR3, as DNA: TGTGCCAGCCGAAAGATAGGGGGCTACGAGCAGTACTTC.

This clonotype has ten or more counts. The rearrangement uses TRBV20-1 and TRBJ2-3; no firm D call. The CDR3 contains 13 residues. The V gene lost 7 bases and the J gene lost 0 bases, with 11 bases spanning the gap. The V gene's germline CDR1 is DFQATT and CDR2 SNEGSKA (reference sequence). The CDR3 bases are TGCAGTGTGCAGGATGCTAGCACAGATACGCAGTATTTT. Its translation is CSVQDASTDTQYF.

This rearrangement joins TRBV7-2 to TRBJ2-1, with no clear D. Per the germline V gene, CDR1 is SGHTA and CDR2 is FQGNSA. The CDR3 is 13 residues long. Trimming cost V 2 bases and J 6 bases, with 8 bases left between them. CDR3 amino acids: CASSLNRVNEQFF. CDR3 DNA: TGTGCCAGCAGCTTAAATAGGGTCAATGAGCAGTTCTTC.

This clonotype was recorded at least ten times. This sequence joins TRBV5-1 and TRBJ1-4; TRBD1 matches 8 bases. With 3 bases clipped from V and 5 bases from J, the junction kept 6 bases outside the gene matches. CDR1 is SGHRS and CDR2 is YFSETQ in the germline V gene. The CDR3 is 15 residues long. As DNA, the CDR3 is TGCGCCAGCAGCTCACCGGGACAGGACAATGAAAAACTGTTTTTT. It is translated as CASSSPGQDNEKLFF.

This clonotype was observed once. This chain links TRBV12-3 or TRBV12-4 with TRBJ2-7, with TRBD1 identical over 7 bases. CDR3 length: 14 residues. J lost 5 bases, V lost 6 bases, and 10 bases had no gene match. This chain's CDR3 is CASSGTGDLHEQYF. The CDR3 bases are TGTGCCAGCAGCGGAACAGGGGACCTCCACGAGCAGTACTTC.

This clonotype was detected ten times or more. The rearrangement uses TRBV20-1 and TRBJ1-4; unclear D gene. Trimming took off 6 bases at V and 4 bases at J, with 3 bases between the two ends. This CDR3 contains 10 residues. Germline loops: CDR1 DFQATT, CDR2 SNEGSKA (reference sequence). The DNA for the CDR3 is TGCAGTGCATATAATGAAAAACTGTTTTTT. The encoded protein is CSAYNEKLFF.

This clonotype was observed a handful of times. This chain uses TRBV20-1 with TRBJ2-3; TRBD1 matches 9 bases. V gave up 4 bases and J gave up 4 bases; unmatched junction bases: 12. CDR1 and CDR2 from the germline V gene are DFQATT and SNEGSKA (reference sequence). The CDR3 contains 16 residues. CDR3 in amino acids: CSAITPGTGRADTQYF. The CDR3 DNA reads TGCAGTGCTATAACTCCAGGGACAGGGAGGGCAGATACGCAGTATTTT.

This chain joins TRBV20-1 and TRBJ2-7, with TRBD1 identical over 12 bases. Per the germline V gene, CDR1 is DFQATT and CDR2 is SNEGSKA (reference sequence). V dropped 5 bases and J dropped 7; count of bases not matched to a gene: 6. The CDR3 sequence is 13 residues long. This CDR3 is CSAAGTGGFEQYF. The CDR3 DNA reads TGCAGTGCTGCCGGGACAGGGGGCTTTGAGCAGTACTTC.

This clonotype has a handful of counts. V gene TRBV20-1 combines with J gene TRBJ1-5; 7 bases align to TRBD1. Germline assignment: CDR1 DFQATT and CDR2 SNEGSKA (reference sequence). V was clipped by 3 bases and J by 6 bases; unmatched bases: 8. This CDR3 has 14 residues. CDR3 loop: CSARGRGLGQPQHF. DNA for the CDR3: TGCAGTGCTAGGGGCAGGGGGTTAGGTCAGCCCCAGCATTTT.

About this clonotype: The junction departs from the called germline gene at one end, perhaps through a read error. The genes are TRBV7-7 and TRBJ2-1; tentative D call: TRBD1 (6 bases). CDR3 size: 14 residues. Germline V gene data show CDR1 as SSHAT and CDR2 as FNYEAQ (reference sequence). The CDR3 reads CASSWDISYNEQFF. CDR3 in DNA: TGTGCTAGCAGCTGGGACATAAGCTACAATGAGCAGTTCTTC.

For this clonotype: Possible read error: a much larger clone is one base away. V and J are TRBV6-1 and TRBJ1-2; a possible D gene is TRBD1 (6 bases). Germline V gives CDR1 MNHNS, CDR2 SASEGT. Trimming cost V 0 bases and J 8 bases, with 10 bases left between them. The CDR3 covers 13 residues. The CDR3 loop reads CASSEAPGGGYTF. In DNA, the CDR3 is TGTGCCAGCAGTGAAGCTCCGGGGGGCGGCTACACCTTC.

The rearrangement uses TRBV12-3 or TRBV12-4 and TRBJ2-5, with D perhaps being TRBD1 or TRBD2 (6 bases each). The V gene lost 2 bases and the J gene lost 5 bases, with 18 bases spanning the gap. The CDR3 consists of 16 residues. The CDR3 DNA sequence: TGTGCCAGCAGTTTAACAGTTTGGGGGGCTCGGGAGACCCAGTACTTC. As protein: CASSLTVWGARETQYF.